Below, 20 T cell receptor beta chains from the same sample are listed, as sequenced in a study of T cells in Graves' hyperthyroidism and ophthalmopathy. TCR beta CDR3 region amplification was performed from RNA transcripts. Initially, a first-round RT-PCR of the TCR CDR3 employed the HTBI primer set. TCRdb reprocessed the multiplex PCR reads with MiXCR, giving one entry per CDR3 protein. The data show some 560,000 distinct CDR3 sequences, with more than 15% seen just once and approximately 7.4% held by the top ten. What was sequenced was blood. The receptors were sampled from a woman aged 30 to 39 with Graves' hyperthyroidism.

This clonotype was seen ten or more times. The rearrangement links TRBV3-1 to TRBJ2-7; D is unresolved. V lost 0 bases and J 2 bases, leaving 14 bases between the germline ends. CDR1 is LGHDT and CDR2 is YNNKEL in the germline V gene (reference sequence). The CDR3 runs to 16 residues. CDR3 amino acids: CASSQEEGWNTYEQYF. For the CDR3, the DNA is TGTGCCAGCAGCCAAGAGGAAGGGTGGAATACCTACGAGCAGTACTTC.

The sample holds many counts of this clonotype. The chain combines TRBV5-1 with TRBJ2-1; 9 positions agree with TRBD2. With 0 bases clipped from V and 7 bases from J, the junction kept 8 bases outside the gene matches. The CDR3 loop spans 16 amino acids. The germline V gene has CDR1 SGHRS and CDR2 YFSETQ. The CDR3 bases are TGCGCCAGCAGCTTGGGGACTATAGCGGGGGTGAATGAGCAGTTCTTC. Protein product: CASSLGTIAGVNEQFF.

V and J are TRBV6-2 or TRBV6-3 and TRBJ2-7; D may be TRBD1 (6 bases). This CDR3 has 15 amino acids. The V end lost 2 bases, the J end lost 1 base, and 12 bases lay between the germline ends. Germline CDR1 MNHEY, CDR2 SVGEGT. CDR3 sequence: CASSYRAGASYEQYF. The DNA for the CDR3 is TGTGCCAGCAGTTACAGGGCAGGGGCGTCCTACGAGCAGTACTTC.

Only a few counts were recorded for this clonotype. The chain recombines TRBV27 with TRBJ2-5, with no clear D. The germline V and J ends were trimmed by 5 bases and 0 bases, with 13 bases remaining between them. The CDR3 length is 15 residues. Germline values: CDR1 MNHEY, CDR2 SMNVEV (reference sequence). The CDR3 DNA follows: TGTGCCAGCAGTCCCCCCGGACGGTACCAAGAGACCCAGTACTTC. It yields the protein CASSPPGRYQETQYF.

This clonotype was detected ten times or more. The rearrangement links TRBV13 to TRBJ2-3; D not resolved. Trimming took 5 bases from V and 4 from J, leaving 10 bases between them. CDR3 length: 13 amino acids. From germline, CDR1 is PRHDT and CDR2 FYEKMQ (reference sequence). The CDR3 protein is CASSRDKADTQYF. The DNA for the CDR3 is TGTGCCAGCAGCAGGGATAAAGCAGATACGCAGTATTTT.

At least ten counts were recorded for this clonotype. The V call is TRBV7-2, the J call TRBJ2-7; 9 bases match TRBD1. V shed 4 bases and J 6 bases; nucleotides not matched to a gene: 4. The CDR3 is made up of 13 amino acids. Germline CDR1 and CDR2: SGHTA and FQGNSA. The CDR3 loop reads CASSSGQGSEQYF. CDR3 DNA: TGTGCCAGCAGCTCGGGACAGGGCTCCGAGCAGTACTTC.

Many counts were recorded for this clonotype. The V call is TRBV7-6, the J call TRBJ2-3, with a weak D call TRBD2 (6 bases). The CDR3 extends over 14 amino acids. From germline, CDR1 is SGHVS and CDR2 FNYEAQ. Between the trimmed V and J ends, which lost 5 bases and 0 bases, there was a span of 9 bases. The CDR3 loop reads CASSTGLSTDTQYF. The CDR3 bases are TGTGCCAGCAGCACAGGACTAAGCACAGATACGCAGTATTTT.

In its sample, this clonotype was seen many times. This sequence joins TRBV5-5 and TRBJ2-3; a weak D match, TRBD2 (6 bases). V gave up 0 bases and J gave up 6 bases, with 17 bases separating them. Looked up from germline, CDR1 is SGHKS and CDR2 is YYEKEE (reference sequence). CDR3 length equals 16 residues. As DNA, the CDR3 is TGTGCCAGCAGCTTGGGGCGGGGCATACAGCTGGATACGCAGTATTTT. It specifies CASSLGRGIQLDTQYF.

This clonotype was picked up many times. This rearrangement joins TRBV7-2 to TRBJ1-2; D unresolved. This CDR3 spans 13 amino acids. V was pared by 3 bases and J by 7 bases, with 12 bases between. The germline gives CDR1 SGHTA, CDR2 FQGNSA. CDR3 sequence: CASSFYREGGYTF. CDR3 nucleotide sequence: TGTGCCAGCAGCTTTTATAGGGAGGGTGGCTACACCTTC.

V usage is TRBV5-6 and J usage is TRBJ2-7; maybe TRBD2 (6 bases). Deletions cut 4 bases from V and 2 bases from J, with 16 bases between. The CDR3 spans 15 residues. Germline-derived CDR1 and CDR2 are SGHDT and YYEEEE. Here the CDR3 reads CASSPDGGGTYEQYF. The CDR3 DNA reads TGTGCCAGCAGCCCCGACGGGGGAGGAACCTACGAGCAGTACTTC.

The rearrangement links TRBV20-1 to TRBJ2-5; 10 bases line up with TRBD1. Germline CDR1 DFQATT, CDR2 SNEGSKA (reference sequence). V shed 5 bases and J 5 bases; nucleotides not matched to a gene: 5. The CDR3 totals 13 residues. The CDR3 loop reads CSALDRGRETQYF. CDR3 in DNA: TGCAGTGCTTTAGACAGGGGGCGGGAGACCCAGTACTTC.

CDR3 DNA: TGTGCCAGCAGTCCCGTGACAGCTAGCAATCAGCCCCAGCATTTT. This sequence encodes CASSPVTASNQPQHF. The rearrangement uses TRBV27 and TRBJ1-5; possibly TRBD1 for D (5 bases). Germline loops: CDR1 MNHEY, CDR2 SMNVEV (reference sequence). Trimming left V 5 bases short and J 0 bases short, with 11 bases between. CDR3 length: 15 amino acids.

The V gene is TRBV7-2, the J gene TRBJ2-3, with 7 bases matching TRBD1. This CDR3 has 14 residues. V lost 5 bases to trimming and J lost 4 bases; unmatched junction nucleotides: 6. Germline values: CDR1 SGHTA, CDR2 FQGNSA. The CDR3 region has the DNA TGTGCCAGCAGCCCCGGGACAGTCTCAGATACGCAGTATTTT. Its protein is CASSPGTVSDTQYF. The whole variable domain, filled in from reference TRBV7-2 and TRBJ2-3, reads GAGVSQSPSNKVTEKGKDVELRCDPISGHTALYWYRQSLGQGLEFLIYFQGNSAPDKSGLPSDRFSAERTGGSVSTLTIQRTQQEDSAVYLCASSPGTVSDTQYFGPGTRLTVL.

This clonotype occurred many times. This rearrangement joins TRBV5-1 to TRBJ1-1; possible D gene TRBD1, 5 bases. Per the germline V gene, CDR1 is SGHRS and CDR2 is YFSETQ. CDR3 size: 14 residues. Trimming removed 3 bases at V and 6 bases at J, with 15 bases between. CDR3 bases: TGCGCCAGCAGCTCCGACAGCGTAAACGCTGAAGCTTTCTTT. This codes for CASSSDSVNAEAFF.

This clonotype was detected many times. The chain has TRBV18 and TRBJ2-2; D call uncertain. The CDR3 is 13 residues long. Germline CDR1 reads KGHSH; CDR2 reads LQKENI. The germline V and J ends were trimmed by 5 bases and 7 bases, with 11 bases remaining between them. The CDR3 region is CASSESTDGELFF. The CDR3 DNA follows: TGTGCCAGCTCAGAATCCACCGACGGGGAGCTGTTTTTT.

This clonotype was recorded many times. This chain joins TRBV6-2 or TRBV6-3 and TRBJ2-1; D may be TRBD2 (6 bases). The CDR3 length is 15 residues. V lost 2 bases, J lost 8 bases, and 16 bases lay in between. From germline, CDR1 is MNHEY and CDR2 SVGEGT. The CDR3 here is CASSYMEGGSDEQFF. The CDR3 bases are TGTGCCAGCAGTTACATGGAGGGAGGTAGCGATGAGCAGTTCTTC.

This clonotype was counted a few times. The CDR3 DNA sequence: TGTGCCACCGCACCGGGGGACGCGCGCTCCTACGAGCAGTACTTC. Residues: CATAPGDARSYEQYF. V and J are TRBV7-9 and TRBJ2-7, with D maybe TRBD2 (6 bases). The V gene's germline CDR1 is SEHNR and CDR2 FQNEAQ (reference sequence). The CDR3 sequence is 15 residues long. Between the trimmed V and J ends, which lost 10 bases and 0 bases, there was a span of 19 bases. Complete variable domain (other parts from reference TRBV7-9 and TRBJ2-7): DTGVSQNPRHKITKRGQNVTFRCDPISEHNRLYWYRQTLGQGPEFLTYFQNEAQLEKSRLLSDRFSAERPKGSFSTLEIQRTEQGDSAMYLCATAPGDARSYEQYFGPGTRLTVT.

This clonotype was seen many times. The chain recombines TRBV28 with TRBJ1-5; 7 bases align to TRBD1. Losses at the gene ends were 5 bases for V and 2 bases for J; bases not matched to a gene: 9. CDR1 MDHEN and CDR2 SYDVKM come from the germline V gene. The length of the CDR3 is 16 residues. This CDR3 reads CASSKPQGVGNQPQHF. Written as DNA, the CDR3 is TGTGCCAGCAGTAAACCCCAGGGGGTAGGCAATCAGCCCCAGCATTTT.

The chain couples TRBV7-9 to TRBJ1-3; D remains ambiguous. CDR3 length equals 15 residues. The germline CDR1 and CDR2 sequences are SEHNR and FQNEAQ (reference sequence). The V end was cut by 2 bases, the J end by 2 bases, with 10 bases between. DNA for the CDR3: TGTGCCAGCAGCTTAACGGCTGATCCTGGAAACACCATATATTTT. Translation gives CASSLTADPGNTIYF.

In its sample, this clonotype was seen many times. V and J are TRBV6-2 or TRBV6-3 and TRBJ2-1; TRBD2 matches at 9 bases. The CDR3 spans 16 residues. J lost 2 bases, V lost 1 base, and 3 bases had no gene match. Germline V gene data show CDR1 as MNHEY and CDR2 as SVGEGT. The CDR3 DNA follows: TGTGCCAGCAGTTACTTGGCTAGCGGGACCTACAATGAGCAGTTCTTC. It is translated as CASSYLASGTYNEQFF.